The 6 T cell receptor beta chains reported below all come from one sample, sequenced in a study of regulatory T cells in long-lasting Graves disease. CDR3 regions were amplified by Arm-PCR using iRepertoire HTBI primers to build TCR beta libraries. TCRdb processed the multiplex PCR reads anew with MiXCR; each CDR3 protein has one entry. The data contain about 620,000 distinct CDR3 sequences, roughly 16% of them singletons. Noted time point: newly diagnosed GD, antithyroid drugs for less than 3 months. There was RNA extracted from PBMCs, and the TCR library was made from it. These data were likewise used in another study, on T cells in Graves' hyperthyroidism and ophthalmopathy.

The material sequenced was peripheral blood mononuclear cells (PBMCs), taken at new diagnosis, from a patient treated with antithyroid drugs. The receptor source for this set is a woman aged 25 to 45 with Graves disease.

This clonotype was detected a few times. The V gene is TRBV12-5, the J gene TRBJ1-2; D is undetermined. The CDR3 runs 14 residues. The V end lost 1 base, the J end lost 5 bases, and 11 bases lay between the germline ends. Germline loops: CDR1 LGHNT, CDR2 FRNRAP. CDR3 nucleotides: TGTGCTAGTGGTTTGGAGGGCCAGATTTATGGCTACACCTTC. Residues: CASGLEGQIYGYTF. The variable domain in full, completed from reference TRBV12-5 and TRBJ1-2, reads DARVTQTPRHKVTEMGQEVTMRCQPILGHNTVFWYRQTMMQGLELLAYFRNRAPLDDSGMPKDRFSAEMPDATLATLKIQPSEPRDSAVYFCASGLEGQIYGYTFGSGTRLTVV.

J is TRBJ1-5 and V is TRBV19, with TRBD1 identical over 10 bases. Germline V lookup: CDR1 LNHDA, CDR2 SQIVND (reference sequence). The V and J ends lost 6 bases and 6 bases, in that order; junction bases with no gene match: 8. The CDR3 consists of 15 residues. The CDR3 reads CASSPGQGTSQPQHF. The CDR3 region has the DNA TGTGCCAGTAGCCCGGGACAGGGGACCTCTCAGCCCCAGCATTTT.

Only a few counts were recorded for this clonotype. The chain joins TRBV9 to TRBJ2-1; the match to TRBD2 covers 7 bases. The CDR3 runs to 16 residues. With V trimmed by 0 bases and J by 1 base, 4 bases remained unmatched. The germline V gene has CDR1 SGDLS and CDR2 YYNGEE. The CDR3 loop reads CASSVAAGVSYNEQFF. The CDR3 bases are TGTGCCAGCAGCGTAGCGGCGGGAGTATCCTACAATGAGCAGTTCTTC.

This clonotype was counted only a few times. The chain combines TRBV7-3 with TRBJ2-6; D remains unclear. Germline CDR1 SGHTA, CDR2 FQGTGA. The CDR3 sequence is 15 residues long. V was trimmed by 2 bases and J by 1 base, leaving 6 bases between them. CDR3 protein: CASSLVESGANVLTF. The CDR3 region has the DNA TGTGCCAGCAGCTTAGTCGAGTCTGGGGCCAACGTCCTGACTTTC.

The gene calls are TRBV3-1 and TRBJ2-7, with D unresolved. Deletions cut 4 bases from V and 7 bases from J, with 14 bases between. This CDR3 has 13 residues. CDR1 and CDR2 (germline): LGHDT, YNNKEL (reference sequence). The CDR3 reads CASSPGPLREQYF. The CDR3, as DNA: TGTGCCAGCAGCCCCGGACCTCTTCGGGAGCAGTACTTC.

This clonotype was detected only a few times. The chain joins TRBV6-1 to TRBJ2-7, with a possible D match to TRBD1 (6 bases). Germline-derived CDR1 and CDR2 are MNHNS and SASEGT. Deletions cut 6 bases from V and 3 bases from J, with 15 bases between. The CDR3 covers 14 residues. This chain's CDR3 is CASRTPGHGYEQYF. DNA for the CDR3: TGTGCCAGCAGAACACCGGGACATGGCTACGAGCAGTACTTC.